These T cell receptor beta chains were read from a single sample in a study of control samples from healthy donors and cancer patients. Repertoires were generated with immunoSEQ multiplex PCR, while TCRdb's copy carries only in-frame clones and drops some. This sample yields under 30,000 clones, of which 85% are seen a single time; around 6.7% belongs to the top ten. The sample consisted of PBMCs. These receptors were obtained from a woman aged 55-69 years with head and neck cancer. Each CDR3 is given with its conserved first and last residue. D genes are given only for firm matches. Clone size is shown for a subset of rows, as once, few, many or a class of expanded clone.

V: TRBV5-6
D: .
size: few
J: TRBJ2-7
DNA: TGTGCCAGCAGCCTCCGGGACGAAAGGGAGCAGTACTTC
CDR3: CASSLRDEREQYF

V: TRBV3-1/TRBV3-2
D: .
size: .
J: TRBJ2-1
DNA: TGTGCCAGCGGGGGACAAAACTACAATGAGCAGTTCTTC
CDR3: CASGGQNYNEQFF

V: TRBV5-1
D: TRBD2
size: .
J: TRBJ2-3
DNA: TGCGCCAGCAGCGCGGGACTAGCGGAGCACACAGATACGCAGTATTTT
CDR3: CASSAGLAEHTDTQYF

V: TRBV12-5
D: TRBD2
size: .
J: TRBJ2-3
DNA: TGTGCTAGTGGCCGGCTGGGGGAGGGCCAACGTGAGCAGTATTTT
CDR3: CASGRLGEGQREQYF

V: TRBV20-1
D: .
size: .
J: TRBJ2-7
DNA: TGCAGTGCAGTGGGGTCCGAGCAGTACTTC
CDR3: CSAVGSEQYF

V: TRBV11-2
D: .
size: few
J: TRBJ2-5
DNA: TGTGCCAGCAGCTTAGATGTGGTCGGCACCCAAGAGACCCAGTACTTC
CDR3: CASSLDVVGTQETQYF

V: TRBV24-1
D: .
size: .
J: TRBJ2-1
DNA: TGTGCCACCAGTGATGGGGGAAGGGACAATGAGCAGTTCTTC
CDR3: CATSDGGRDNEQFF

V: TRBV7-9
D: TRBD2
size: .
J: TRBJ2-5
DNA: TGTGCCAGCAGCCCGGGCCTTTGGCGGGAGGGGCAAGAGACCCAGTACTTC
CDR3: CASSPGLWREGQETQYF

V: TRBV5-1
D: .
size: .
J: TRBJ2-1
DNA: TGCGCCAGCAGCGAAGGTAATAGACACAATGAGCAGTTCTTC
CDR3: CASSEGNRHNEQFF

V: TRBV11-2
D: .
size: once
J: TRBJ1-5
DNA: TGTGCCAGCAGCTTAGTAGGCAGCGGCAATCAGCCCCAGCATTTT
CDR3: CASSLVGSGNQPQHF

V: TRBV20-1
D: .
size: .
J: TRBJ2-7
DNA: TGCAGTGCTAGTTCCCCCCAGGGCTCCTACGAGCAGTACTTC
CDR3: CSASSPQGSYEQYF

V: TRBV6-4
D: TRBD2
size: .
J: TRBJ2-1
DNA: TGTGCCAGCAGTGATTCGGGAGGCCACAATGAGCAGTTCTTC
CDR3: CASSDSGGHNEQFF

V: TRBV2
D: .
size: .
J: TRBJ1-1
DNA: TGTGCCAGCAGTGTGTGGGGGAACACTGAAGCTTTCTTT
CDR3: CASSVWGNTEAFF

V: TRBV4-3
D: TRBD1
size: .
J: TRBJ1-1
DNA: TGCGCCAGCAGCCAAGTCATAGGACAGGTTCAGGGAAACACTGAAGCTTTCTTT
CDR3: CASSQVIGQVQGNTEAFF

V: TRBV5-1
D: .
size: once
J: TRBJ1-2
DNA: TGCGCCAGCAGCTTGATGGGTGACTATGGCTACACCTTC
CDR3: CASSLMGDYGYTF

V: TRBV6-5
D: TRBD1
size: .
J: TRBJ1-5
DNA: TGTGCCAGCACCCCGGGACAGGGGACTCAGCCCCAGCATTTT
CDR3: CASTPGQGTQPQHF